What follows are 7 T cell receptor beta chains derived from one specimen sequenced in a study of blood T cell repertoires in COVID-19. The assay was immunoSEQ multiplex PCR, and TCRdb's table has in-frame clones only and misses some. The sample contains about 190,000 clones, more than 60% of which appear only once. Source material: peripheral blood. The source of these receptors is a woman aged 50 to 60 with acute or convalescent COVID-19.

V usage is TRBV2 and J usage is TRBJ1-5, with 7 bases matching TRBD1. The CDR3 length is 14 residues. Germline V gene data show CDR1 as SNHLY and CDR2 as FYNNEI. The V segment lost 5 bases and the J segment 5 bases; nucleotides outside the gene matches: 6. The CDR3 DNA reads as TGTGCCAGCAGTAGACAGGGTCTCGATCAGCCCCAGCATTTT. Translating it yields CASSRQGLDQPQHF.

DNA of the CDR3: TGTGCCAGCAGCTTAGGCCTCCTGACTAGCGGGAGGGGGACCGGGGAGCTGTTTTTT. Translation gives CASSLGLLTSGRGTGELFF. The rearrangement joins TRBV13 to TRBJ2-2; 14 bases agree with TRBD2. CDR1 PRHDT and CDR2 FYEKMQ come from the germline V gene (reference sequence). The length of the CDR3 is 19 residues. J was trimmed by 5 bases and V by 0 bases; bases with no gene match: 8. Using reference TRBV13 and TRBJ2-2 for the parts outside the CDR3, the full variable domain is AAGVIQSPRHLIKEKRETATLKCYPIPRHDTVYWYQQGPGQDPQFLISFYEKMQSDKGSIPDRFSAQQFSDYHSELNMSSLELGDSALYFCASSLGLLTSGRGTGELFFGEGSRLTVL.

This clone was seen just once. V and J are TRBV5-4 and TRBJ2-7; a possible D gene is TRBD1 (5 bases). The CDR3 extends over 14 amino acids. The germline CDR1 and CDR2 sequences are SGHNT and YYREEE (reference sequence). V shed 2 bases and J shed 3 bases, with 12 bases lying between them. Here the CDR3 reads CASSFEAGRYEQYF. CDR3 sequence (DNA): TGTGCCAGCAGCTTCGAGGCAGGGCGCTACGAGCAGTACTTC.

The chain uses TRBV28 and TRBJ2-7; 7 bases agree with TRBD2. Trimming at V came to 8 bases and at J to 5 bases, leaving 9 bases not matched to a gene. This CDR3 has 13 amino acids. The V gene's germline CDR1 is MDHEN and CDR2 SYDVKM. CDR3 sequence reads: CASPNPAGDEQYF. The CDR3 coding sequence is TGTGCCAGCCCCAATCCGGCGGGGGACGAGCAGTACTTC.

J is TRBJ1-4 and V is TRBV5-4; a weak D match, TRBD1 (6 bases). Germline-derived CDR1 and CDR2 are SGHNT and YYREEE (reference sequence). The germline V and J ends were trimmed by 2 bases and 8 bases, with 16 bases remaining between them. The CDR3 runs 15 residues. The CDR3 nucleotides are TGTGCCAGCAGCTTATCAGGGGCCTCCGGGGAAAAACTGTTTTTT. It yields the protein CASSLSGASGEKLFF.

The chain employs TRBV6-5 and TRBJ1-2; 9 bases are shared with TRBD1. CDR3 length: 15 residues. The V gene's germline CDR1 is MNHEY and CDR2 SVGAGI. The V gene end was trimmed by 0 bases and the J gene end by 8 bases; junction bases not matched to a gene: 7. The CDR3 here is CASSYSLQGAQGYTF. DNA of the CDR3: TGTGCCAGCAGTTACTCCCTACAGGGGGCCCAGGGCTACACCTTC.

The rearrangement links TRBV7-2 to TRBJ1-3; weak D call: TRBD1 (6 bases). Per the germline V gene, CDR1 is SGHTA and CDR2 is FQGNSA. This CDR3 contains 18 residues. The V end was cut by 3 bases, the J end by 2 bases, with 20 bases between. The CDR3 is CASSLSPALQGTGNTIYF. The CDR3 bases are TGTGCCAGCAGCTTGAGCCCAGCCTTACAGGGAACTGGAAACACCATATATTTT.